This T cell receptor (beta chain) originates from a study of T cell repertoires in cytomegalovirus infection. Overall study context: CMV epitopes that were recently identified and HLA-C-restricted were used alongside well-studied HLA-B-restricted ones. Indicated by public TCR beta signatures were CMV infection and matching HLA type.

TCRdb re-derived calls from the reads in MiXCR, one entry per CDR3 protein. The sample lists about 24,000 distinct CDR3 sequences; 20% to 25% were seen once. Findings and limits, study-wide: Dominating the ex vivo response were HLA-C-restricted CMV-specific TCR beta clonotypes.

This CDR3 region has 15 residues. Trimming left V 2 bases short and J 4 bases short, with 12 bases between. From germline, CDR1 is SGHAT and CDR2 FQNNGV. In regard to this clonotype: Its antigen is currently unknown.

The source was CD8+ T cells from cultured PBMCs, collected from culture after CMV antigen stimulation. This chain joins TRBV11-2 and TRBJ2-1; the D gene could be TRBD1 or TRBD2 (5 bases each). This TCR came from a human donor in good health (CMV status not recorded). Some clones in this sample may be carry-over from other donors' samples. This CDR3 reads CASSLRGDLYNEQFF. In DNA form, the CDR3 reads TGTGCCAGCAGCTTACGAGGGGACCTTTACAATGAGCAGTTCTTC. Together with reference TRBV11-2 and TRBJ2-1, the CDR3 gives the full variable domain: EAGVAQSPRYKIIEKRQSVAFWCNPISGHATLYWYQQILGQGPKLLIQFQNNGVVDDSQLPKDRFSAERLKGVDSTLKIQPAKLEDSAVYLCASSLRGDLYNEQFFGPGTRLTVL.